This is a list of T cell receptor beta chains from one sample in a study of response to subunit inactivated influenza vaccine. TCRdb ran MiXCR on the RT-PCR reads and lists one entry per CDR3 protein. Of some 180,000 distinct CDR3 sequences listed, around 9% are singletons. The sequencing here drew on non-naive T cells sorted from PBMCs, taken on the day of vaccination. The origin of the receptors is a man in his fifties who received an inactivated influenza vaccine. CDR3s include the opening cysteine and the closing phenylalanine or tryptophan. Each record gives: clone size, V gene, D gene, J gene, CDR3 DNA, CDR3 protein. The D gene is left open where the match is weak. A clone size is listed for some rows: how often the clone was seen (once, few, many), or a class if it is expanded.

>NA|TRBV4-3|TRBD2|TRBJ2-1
TGCGCCAGCAGCCAGGTACCGGGACTAGCGGGAGTCAATGAGCAGTTCTTC
CASSQVPGLAGVNEQFF
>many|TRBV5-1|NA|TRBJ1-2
TGCGCCAGCAGCTGGGACCGCGACTATGGCTACACCTTC
CASSWDRDYGYTF
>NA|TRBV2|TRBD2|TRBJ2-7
TGTGCCAGCAGTGAGACTAGCGGGGGAACCTACGAGCAGTACTTC
CASSETSGGTYEQYF
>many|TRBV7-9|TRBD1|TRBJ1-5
TGTGCCAGCATAGGGACAGGGAATCAGCCCCAGCATTTT
CASIGTGNQPQHF
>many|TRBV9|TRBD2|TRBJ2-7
TGTGCCAGCAGCGTAGGGGACTACCTCACCTACGAGCAGTACTTC
CASSVGDYLTYEQYF
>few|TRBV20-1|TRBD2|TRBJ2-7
TGCAGTGCTATATTTCCGGGACTAGCGATTTACGAGCAGTACTTC
CSAIFPGLAIYEQYF
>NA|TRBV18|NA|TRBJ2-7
TGTGCCAGCTCACCAGGCATCGACTACGAGCAGTACTTC
CASSPGIDYEQYF
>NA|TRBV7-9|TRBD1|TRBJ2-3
TGTGCCAGCAACTCGGACAGGGACACAGATACGCAGTATTTT
CASNSDRDTDTQYF
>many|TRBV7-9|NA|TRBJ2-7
TGTGCCAGCAGCTTAGGAGCGCGAGAGCAGTACTTC
CASSLGAREQYF
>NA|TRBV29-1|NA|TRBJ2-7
TGCAGCGTTGGAGGGAAAGACGAGCAGTACTTC
CSVGGKDEQYF
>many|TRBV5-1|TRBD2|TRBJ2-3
TGCGCCAGCAGCTCGGGACTAGCGGGGGGACGCACAGATACGCAGTATTTT
CASSSGLAGGRTDTQYF
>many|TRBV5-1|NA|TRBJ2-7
TGCGCCAGCAGCTTGGAGCAGGTCAACTACGAGCAGTACTTC
CASSLEQVNYEQYF
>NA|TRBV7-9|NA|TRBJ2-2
TGTGCCAGCAGCTTAATGGGGGGGACAAACACCGGGGAGCTGTTTTTT
CASSLMGGTNTGELFF
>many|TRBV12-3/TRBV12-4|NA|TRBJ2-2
TGTGCCAGCAGTTTGGGGCAGGGGACCGGGGAGCTGTTTTTT
CASSLGQGTGELFF
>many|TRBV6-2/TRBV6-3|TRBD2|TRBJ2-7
TGTGCCAGCACCGGACTAGCGGGGGGCGCCTACGAGCAGTACTTC
CASTGLAGGAYEQYF
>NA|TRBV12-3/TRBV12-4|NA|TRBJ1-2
TGTGCCAGCAGTTTAGGATTGGGGTCTGGCTACACCTTC
CASSLGLGSGYTF
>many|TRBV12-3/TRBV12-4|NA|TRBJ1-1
TGTGCCAGCAGTTTTCGGGGAGCTTCCACTGAAGCTTTCTTT
CASSFRGASTEAFF
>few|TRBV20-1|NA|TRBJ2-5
TGCAGTGCTAGAGGTCCGTACCAAGAGACCCAGTACTTC
CSARGPYQETQYF
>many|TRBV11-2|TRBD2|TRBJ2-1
TGTGCCAGCAGCTTGGCCGGGACTAGCGGGAGCTATGAGCAGTTCTTC
CASSLAGTSGSYEQFF
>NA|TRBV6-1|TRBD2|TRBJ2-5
TGTGCCAGCAGCCGTAGCGGGCAGCAAGAGACCCAGTACTTC
CASSRSGQQETQYF
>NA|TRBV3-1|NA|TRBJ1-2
TGTGCCAGCAGCCAAGAAAGCTTCAACTATGGCTACACCTTC
CASSQESFNYGYTF
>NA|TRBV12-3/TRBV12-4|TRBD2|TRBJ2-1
TGTGCCAGCAGTGGGGACGAGGGACTAGCGGGAATTCAGGTTGAGCAGTTCTTC
CASSGDEGLAGIQVEQFF
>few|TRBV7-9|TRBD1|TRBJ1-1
TGTGCCAGCAGCTACGGGACAGCTGAAGCTTTCTTT
CASSYGTAEAFF
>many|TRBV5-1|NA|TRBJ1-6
TGCGCCAGCAGCTTTGGGTACGCAAGGGTAGAGAATTCACCCCTCCACTTT
CASSFGYARVENSPLHF
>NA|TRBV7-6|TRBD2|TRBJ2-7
TGTGCCAGCAGCGCGGGACTAGCGGCCGAGCAGTACTTC
CASSAGLAAEQYF
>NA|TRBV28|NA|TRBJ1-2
TGTGCCAGCAAGAGGGCTAACTATGGCTACACCTTC
CASKRANYGYTF
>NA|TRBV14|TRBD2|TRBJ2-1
TGTGCCAGCAGCCGTCTAGCGGGGGGGGCCTTTGGGCAGTTCTTC
CASSRLAGGAFGQFF
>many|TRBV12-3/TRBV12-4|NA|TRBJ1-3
TGTGCCAGCAGTTTGGGGTCTGGAAACACCATATATTTT
CASSLGSGNTIYF
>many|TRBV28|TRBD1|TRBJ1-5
TGTGCCAGCAGTCCCGCGACAGGGTGGGGGGTAAGCAATCAGCCCCAGCATTTT
CASSPATGWGVSNQPQHF
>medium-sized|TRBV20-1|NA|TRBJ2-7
TGCAGTGCTAGAGATGGAGGGGGGGCCTACGAGCAGTACTTC
CSARDGGGAYEQYF
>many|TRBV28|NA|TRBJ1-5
TGTGCCAGCAGCCGCGAGGGGGTAGAAAATCAGCCCCAGCATTTT
CASSREGVENQPQHF
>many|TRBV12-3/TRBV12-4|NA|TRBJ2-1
TGTGCCAGCAGCTTACAGGGATTAGGTGAGCAGTTCTTC
CASSLQGLGEQFF
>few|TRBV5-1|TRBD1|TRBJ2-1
TGCGCCAGCAGCCCGCAAGGGACAGGCCTCTACAATGAGCAGTTCTTC
CASSPQGTGLYNEQFF
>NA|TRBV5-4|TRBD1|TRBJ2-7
TGTGCCAGCAGCTTGGCGGGACAGGGAAAGTCCTACGAGCAGTACTTC
CASSLAGQGKSYEQYF
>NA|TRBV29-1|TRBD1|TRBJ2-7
TGCAGCTTTACTCGGCGGACAGGCAACTCCGAGCAGTACTTC
CSFTRRTGNSEQYF
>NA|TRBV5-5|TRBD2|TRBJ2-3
TGTGCCAGCAGCTTGGGTCTCCGCCTAGCGGGCACAGATACGCAGTATTTT
CASSLGLRLAGTDTQYF
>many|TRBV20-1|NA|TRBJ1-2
TGCAGTGCTTGGGTGGTGAACTATGGCTACACCTTC
CSAWVVNYGYTF
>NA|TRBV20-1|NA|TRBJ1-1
TGCAGTGCTGAGGGAAGTCTCCCTGAAGCTTTCTTT
CSAEGSLPEAFF
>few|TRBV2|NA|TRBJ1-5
TGTGCCAGCAGTGAAAGCCCCGTAGGTAATCAGCCCCAGCATTTT
CASSESPVGNQPQHF
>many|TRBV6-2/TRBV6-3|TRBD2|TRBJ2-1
TGTGCCAGCAGCACACGCTTGGGACTAGCGGGAGACAATGAGCAGTTCTTC
CASSTRLGLAGDNEQFF
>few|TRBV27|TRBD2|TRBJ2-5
TGTGCCAGCAGTTTTACCGGGACTAGCGATGAGACCCAGTACTTC
CASSFTGTSDETQYF
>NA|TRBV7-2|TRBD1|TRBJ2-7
TGTGCCAGCGGGGGACAGCTCTACGAGCAGTACTTC
CASGGQLYEQYF
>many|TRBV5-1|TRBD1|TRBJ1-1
TGCGCCAGCAGCGGGGACAGTCCGATCCCTTTCTTT
CASSGDSPIPFF
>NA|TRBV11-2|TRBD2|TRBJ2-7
TGTGCCAGCAGCACGGACGGCAGCGGGAGAAACCTAGCCTCCGAGCAGTACTTC
CASSTDGSGRNLASEQYF
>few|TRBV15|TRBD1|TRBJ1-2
TGTGCCACCAGCATCCTCAGGGGGACTGAGGGCTACACCTTC
CATSILRGTEGYTF
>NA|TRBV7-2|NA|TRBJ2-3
TGTGCCAGCAGCTTAGTTTCTCCGCGTTCTGATACGCAGTATTTT
CASSLVSPRSDTQYF
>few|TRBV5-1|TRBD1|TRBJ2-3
TGCGCCAGCAGCGCGGGACAGGGGGCAGATACGCAGTATTTT
CASSAGQGADTQYF
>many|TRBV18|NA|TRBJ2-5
TGTGCCAGCTCACCAACAGTTGCCGAGACCCAGTACTTC
CASSPTVAETQYF
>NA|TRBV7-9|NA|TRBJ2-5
TGTGCCAGCAGCGCCCGGACGGAAGAGACCCAGTACTTC
CASSARTEETQYF